Listed below are T cell receptor beta chains from one sample, sequenced in a study of blood T cell repertoires in COVID-19. Profiling relied on immunoSEQ multiplex PCR, and the TCRdb table lists in-frame clones only, not all of them. This sample has around 100,000 clones; around 89% occur once, and the top ten carry approximately 29%. Material for sequencing was peripheral blood. Receptor source: an elderly woman with acute or convalescent COVID-19. Each CDR3 is given with its conserved first and last residue. Fields, in order: J gene, V gene, CDR3 protein.

J: TRBJ2-2
V: TRBV5-1
CDR3: CASSFSSGGSAGELFF

J: TRBJ2-7
V: TRBV7-6
CDR3: CASSLGPGTGFHEQYF

J: TRBJ2-7
V: TRBV12-3/TRBV12-4
CDR3: CASSAGQIYEQYF

J: TRBJ2-7
V: TRBV6-2/TRBV6-3
CDR3: CASSPDRGGPYEQYF

J: TRBJ2-2
V: TRBV5-1
CDR3: CASSLALTGESWTGELFF

J: TRBJ2-7
V: TRBV30
CDR3: CAWRREYEQYF

J: TRBJ1-1
V: TRBV2
CDR3: CASSAGVTEAFF

J: TRBJ1-2
V: TRBV19
CDR3: CASSIDQGAGYTF

J: TRBJ2-7
V: TRBV29-1
CDR3: CSVSMGLAVSYEQYF

J: TRBJ2-7
V: TRBV30
CDR3: CAWSAFLGTGKNEQYF

J: TRBJ1-2
V: TRBV2
CDR3: CASSEVDSYYGYTF

J: TRBJ2-3
V: TRBV4-3
CDR3: CASSQDWRGGSSTDTQYF

J: TRBJ2-5
V: TRBV7-8
CDR3: CASSLVEETQYF

J: TRBJ2-1
V: TRBV12-5
CDR3: CASGPKWSGTGRANEQFF

J: TRBJ2-7
V: TRBV4-3
CDR3: CASSQETGSEQYF

J: TRBJ2-7
V: TRBV7-6
CDR3: CASSSQGREGYEQYF

J: TRBJ1-2
V: TRBV29-1
CDR3: CSVEGWRRSNGYTF

J: TRBJ2-1
V: TRBV28
CDR3: CASANGGGGYNEQFF

J: TRBJ2-7
V: TRBV19
CDR3: CASSSSGTLATSMYF

J: TRBJ1-1
V: TRBV5-8
CDR3: CASSFPGEAFF

J: TRBJ1-1
V: TRBV10-2
CDR3: CASAGQMNTEAFF

J: TRBJ1-2
V: TRBV28
CDR3: CASSSGQDNYGYTF

J: TRBJ1-3
V: TRBV28
CDR3: CASSSPLGSPGNTIYF

J: TRBJ2-3
V: TRBV4-3
CDR3: CASSYDYRGGGPDTQYF

J: TRBJ1-5
V: TRBV4-1
CDR3: CASSQEWGRGYQPQHF

J: TRBJ1-5
V: TRBV5-8
CDR3: CASSLQGVRQPQHF

J: TRBJ2-1
V: TRBV6-5
CDR3: CASSYSLATFNEQFF

J: TRBJ2-7
V: TRBV7-2
CDR3: CASSLGEFYEQYF

J: TRBJ1-4
V: TRBV7-9
CDR3: CASSLVGTGFEKLFF

J: TRBJ2-7
V: TRBV3-1/TRBV3-2
CDR3: CASRAGTGSYEQYF

J: TRBJ2-7
V: TRBV10-3
CDR3: CAISGPDTLAGVNNYEQYF

J: TRBJ2-5
V: TRBV19
CDR3: CASSNRYQETQYF

J: TRBJ2-2
V: TRBV6-6
CDR3: CASSPLNTGELFF

J: TRBJ2-7
V: TRBV10-1
CDR3: CASSESLDRGYEQYF

J: TRBJ2-7
V: TRBV2
CDR3: CASRGTSGGREQYF

J: TRBJ1-2
V: TRBV19
CDR3: CASTPGQGNYGYTF

J: TRBJ2-5
V: TRBV29-1
CDR3: CSVERKETQYF

J: TRBJ2-7
V: TRBV5-1
CDR3: CATRTGLMDYEQYF

J: TRBJ2-7
V: TRBV28
CDR3: CASSRQGLSYEQYF

J: TRBJ2-3
V: TRBV11-3
CDR3: CASSLTSGGAADTQYF

J: TRBJ1-1
V: TRBV14
CDR3: CASSQPTGTVMNTEAFF

J: TRBJ2-5
V: TRBV7-6
CDR3: CASSLGDMRLQETQYF